The T cell receptor (beta chain) described here comes from a study of blood T cell repertoires in COVID-19. Study at large: Nucleic acid was either cDNA or gDNA, and it came from T cells, B-cell-depleted T cells, or PBMCs.

This clone showed up just a few times. This CDR3 region has 15 residues. The repertoire was sequenced with immunoSEQ multiplex PCR; TCRdb's copy has only in-frame clones and lacks some. This table has around 30,000 clones, about 90% appearing once. The chain combines TRBV12-2 with TRBJ1-4; the table assigns TRBD1, which was not confirmed against the DNA. TRBV12-2 is classified as a pseudogene. What was sequenced was peripheral blood. The TCR originated in a man at least 80 years old with acute or convalescent COVID-19. The CDR3 sequence is CASRSSRGRVEKLFF. The CDR3 nucleotides read TGTGCAAGTCGCTCCAGCAGGGGGCGGGTGGAAAAACTGTTTTTT.